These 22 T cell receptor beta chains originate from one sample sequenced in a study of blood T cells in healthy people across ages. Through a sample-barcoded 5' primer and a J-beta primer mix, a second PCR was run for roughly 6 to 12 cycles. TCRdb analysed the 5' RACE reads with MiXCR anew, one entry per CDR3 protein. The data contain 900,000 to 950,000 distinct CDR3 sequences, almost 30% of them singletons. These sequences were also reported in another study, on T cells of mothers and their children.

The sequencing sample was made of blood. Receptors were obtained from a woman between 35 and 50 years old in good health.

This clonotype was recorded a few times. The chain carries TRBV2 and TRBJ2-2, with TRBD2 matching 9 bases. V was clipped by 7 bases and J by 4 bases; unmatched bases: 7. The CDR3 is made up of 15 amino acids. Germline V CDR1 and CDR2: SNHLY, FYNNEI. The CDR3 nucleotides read TGTGCCAGCAATCGAGCGGGGGGCCCCACCGGGGAGCTGTTTTTT. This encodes CASNRAGGPTGELFF.

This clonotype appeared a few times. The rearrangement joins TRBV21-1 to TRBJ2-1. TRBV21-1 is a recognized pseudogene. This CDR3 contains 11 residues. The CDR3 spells CASTPTVEQFF. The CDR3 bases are TGTGCCAGCACCCCAACCGTTGAGCAGTTCTTC.

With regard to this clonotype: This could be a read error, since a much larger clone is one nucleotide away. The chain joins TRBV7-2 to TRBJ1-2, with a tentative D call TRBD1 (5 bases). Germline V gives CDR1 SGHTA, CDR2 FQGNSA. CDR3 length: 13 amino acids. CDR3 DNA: TGTGTCAGCAGCCCGTCGACAGTCTATGGCTACACCTTC. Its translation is CVSSPSTVYGYTF.

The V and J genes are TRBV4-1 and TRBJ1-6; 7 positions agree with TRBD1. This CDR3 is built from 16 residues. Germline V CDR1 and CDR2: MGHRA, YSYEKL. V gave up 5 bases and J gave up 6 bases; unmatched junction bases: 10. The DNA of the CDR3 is TGCGCCAGCAGCTTAACCGGGACAGAGAGTAATTCACCCCTCCACTTT. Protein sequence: CASSLTGTESNSPLHF.

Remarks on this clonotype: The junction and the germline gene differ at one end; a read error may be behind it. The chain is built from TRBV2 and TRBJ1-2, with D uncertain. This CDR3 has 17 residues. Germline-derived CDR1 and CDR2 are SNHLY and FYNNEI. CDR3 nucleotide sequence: TGTGCCAGCACTCAAAATCGAGTCCAGATGTTTAACTATGACTACACCTTC. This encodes CASTQNRVQMFNYDYTF. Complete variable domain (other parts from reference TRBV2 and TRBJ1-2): EPEVTQTPSHQVTQMGQEVILRCVPISNHLYFYWYRQILGQKVEFLVSFYNNEISEKSEIFDDQFSVERPDGSNFTLKIRSTKLEDSAMYFCASTQNRVQMFNYDYTFGSGTRLTVV.

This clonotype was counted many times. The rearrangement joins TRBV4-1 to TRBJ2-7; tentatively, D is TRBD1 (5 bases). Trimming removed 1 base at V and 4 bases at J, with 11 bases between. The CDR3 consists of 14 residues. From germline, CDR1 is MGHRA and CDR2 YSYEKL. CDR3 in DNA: TGCGCCAGCAGCCAAGGCAGGGAAGGTTACGAGCAGTACTTC. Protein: CASSQGREGYEQYF.

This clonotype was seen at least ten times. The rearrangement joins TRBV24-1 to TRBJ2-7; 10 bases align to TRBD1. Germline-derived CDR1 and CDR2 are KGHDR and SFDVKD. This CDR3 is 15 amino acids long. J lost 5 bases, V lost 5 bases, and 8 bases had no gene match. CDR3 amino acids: CATSAAGTGDHEQYF. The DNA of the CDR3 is TGTGCCACCAGTGCTGCCGGGACAGGGGATCACGAGCAGTACTTC.

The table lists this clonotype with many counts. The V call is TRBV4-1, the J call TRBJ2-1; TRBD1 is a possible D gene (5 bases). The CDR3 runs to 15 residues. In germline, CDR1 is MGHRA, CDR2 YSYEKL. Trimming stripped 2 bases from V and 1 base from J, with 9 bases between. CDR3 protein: CASSQSGKSYNEQFF. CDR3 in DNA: TGCGCCAGCAGCCAATCAGGGAAGTCCTACAATGAGCAGTTCTTC.

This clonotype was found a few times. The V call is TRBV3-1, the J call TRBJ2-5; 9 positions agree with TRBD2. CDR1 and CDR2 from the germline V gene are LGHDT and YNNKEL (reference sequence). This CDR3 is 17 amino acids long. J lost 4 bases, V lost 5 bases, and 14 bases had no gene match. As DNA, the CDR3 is TGTGCCAGCAGCGCCTTTCTTCGGACTAGCGTAGGAGAGACCCAGTACTTC. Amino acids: CASSAFLRTSVGETQYF.

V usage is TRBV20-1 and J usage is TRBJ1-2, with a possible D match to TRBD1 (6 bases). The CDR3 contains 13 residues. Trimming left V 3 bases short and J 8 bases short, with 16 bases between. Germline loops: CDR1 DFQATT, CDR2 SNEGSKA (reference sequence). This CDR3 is CSASPPGAGGYTF. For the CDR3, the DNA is TGCAGTGCTAGTCCCCCGGGGGCTGGGGGCTACACCTTC.

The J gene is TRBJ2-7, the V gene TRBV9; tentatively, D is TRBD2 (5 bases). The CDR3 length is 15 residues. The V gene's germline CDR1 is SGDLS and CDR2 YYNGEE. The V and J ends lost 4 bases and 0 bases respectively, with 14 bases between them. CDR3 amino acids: CASSKLATSSYEQYF. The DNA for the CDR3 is TGTGCCAGCAGCAAGCTAGCCACCAGCTCCTACGAGCAGTACTTC.

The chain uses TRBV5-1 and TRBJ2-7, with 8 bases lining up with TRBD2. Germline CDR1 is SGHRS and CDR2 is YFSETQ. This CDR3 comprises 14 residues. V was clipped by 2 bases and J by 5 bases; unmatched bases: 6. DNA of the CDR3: TGCGCCAGCAGCTTCTCGGGGGGGCCAGACGAGCAGTACTTC. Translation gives CASSFSGGPDEQYF.

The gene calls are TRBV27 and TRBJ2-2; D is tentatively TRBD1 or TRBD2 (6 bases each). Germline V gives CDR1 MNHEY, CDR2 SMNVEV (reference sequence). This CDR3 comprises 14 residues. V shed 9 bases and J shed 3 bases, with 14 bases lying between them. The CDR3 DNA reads TGTGCCAGTAATAGGGGGGTCGACACCGGGGAGCTGTTTTTT. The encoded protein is CASNRGVDTGELFF.

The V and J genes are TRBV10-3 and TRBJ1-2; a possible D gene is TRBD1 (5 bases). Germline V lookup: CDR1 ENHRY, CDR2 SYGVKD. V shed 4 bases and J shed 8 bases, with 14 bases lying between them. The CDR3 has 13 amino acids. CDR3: CAISGGLEEGYTF. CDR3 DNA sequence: TGTGCCATCAGTGGGGGCCTCGAGGAAGGCTACACCTTC.

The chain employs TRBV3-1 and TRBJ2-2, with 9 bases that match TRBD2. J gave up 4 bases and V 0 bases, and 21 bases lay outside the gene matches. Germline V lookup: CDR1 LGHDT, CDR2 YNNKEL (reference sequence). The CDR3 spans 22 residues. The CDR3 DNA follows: TGTGCCAGCAGCCAAGAAGGAGGTGGTTGGCCTAGCGGGGAAGCCCTCACCGGGGAGCTGTTTTTT. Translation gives CASSQEGGGWPSGEALTGELFF.

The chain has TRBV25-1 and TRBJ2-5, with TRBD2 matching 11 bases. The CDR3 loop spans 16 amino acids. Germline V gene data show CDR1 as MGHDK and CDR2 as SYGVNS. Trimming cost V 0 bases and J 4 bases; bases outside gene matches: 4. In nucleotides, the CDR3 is TGTGCCAGCAGTGAATATGGGCTAGCGGGGGGAGAGACCCAGTACTTC. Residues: CASSEYGLAGGETQYF. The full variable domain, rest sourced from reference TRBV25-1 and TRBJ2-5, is EADIYQTPRYLVIGTGKKITLECSQTMGHDKMYWYQQDPGMELHLIHYSYGVNSTEKGDLSSESTVSRIRTEHFPLTLESARPSHTSQYLCASSEYGLAGGETQYFGPGTRLLVL.

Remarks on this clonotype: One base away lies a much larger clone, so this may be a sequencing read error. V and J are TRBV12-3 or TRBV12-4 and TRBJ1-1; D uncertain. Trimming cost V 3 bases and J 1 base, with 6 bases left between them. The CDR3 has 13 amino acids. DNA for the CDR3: TGTGCCAGCAGTTTTGGGGAGAACACTGAAGCTTTCTTT. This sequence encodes CASSFGENTEAFF.

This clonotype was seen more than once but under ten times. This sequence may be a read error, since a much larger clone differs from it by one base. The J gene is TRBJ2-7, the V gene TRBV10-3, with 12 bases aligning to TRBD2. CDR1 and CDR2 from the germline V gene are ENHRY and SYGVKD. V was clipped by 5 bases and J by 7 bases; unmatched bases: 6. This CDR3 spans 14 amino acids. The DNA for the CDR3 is TGTGCCATCAGTAGACTAGCGGGGGACAATGAGCAGTACTTC. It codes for CAISRLAGDNEQYF.

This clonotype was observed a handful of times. DNA for the CDR3: TGTGCCAGCAGCTTATGGGGGGGCGGGCAAGAGACCCAGTACTTC. It translates to CASSLWGGGQETQYF. The chain employs TRBV7-2 and TRBJ2-5, with D possibly TRBD2 on 7 matching bases. Per the germline V gene, CDR1 is SGHTA and CDR2 is FQGNSA. V was cut by 2 bases and J by 2 bases, with 12 bases left in between. The CDR3 is 15 amino acids.

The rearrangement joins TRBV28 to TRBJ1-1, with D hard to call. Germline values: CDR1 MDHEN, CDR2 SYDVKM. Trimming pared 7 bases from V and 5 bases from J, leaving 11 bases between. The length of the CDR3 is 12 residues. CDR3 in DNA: TGTGCCAGCATGGCGGGTATGACTGAAGCTTTCTTT. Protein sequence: CASMAGMTEAFF.

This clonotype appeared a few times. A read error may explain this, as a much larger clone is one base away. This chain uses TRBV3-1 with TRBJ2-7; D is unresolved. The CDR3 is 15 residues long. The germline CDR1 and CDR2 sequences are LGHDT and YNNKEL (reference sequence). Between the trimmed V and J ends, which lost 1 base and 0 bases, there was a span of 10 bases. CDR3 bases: TGTGCCAGCAGCCAAGTCGGGCTGAACTCCTACGAGCAGTACTTC. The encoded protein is CASSQVGLNSYEQYF.

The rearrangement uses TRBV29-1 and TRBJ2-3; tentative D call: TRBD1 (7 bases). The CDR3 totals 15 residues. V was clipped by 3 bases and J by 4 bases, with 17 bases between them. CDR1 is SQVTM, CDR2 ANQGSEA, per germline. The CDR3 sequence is CSVEIGDREADTQYF. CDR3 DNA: TGCAGCGTTGAGATAGGAGACAGGGAGGCAGATACGCAGTATTTT.